The sequence of this T cell receptor (beta chain) was determined in a study of cytomegalovirus exposure and HLA in healthy donors. Germline lookup yields CDR1 MNHEY and CDR2 SMNVEV (reference sequence). This CDR3 region has 14 residues. J lost 7 bases, V lost 2 bases, and 2 bases had no gene match. Researchers ran the PCR with 60 Vbeta and 13 Jbeta primers. The assay was immunoSEQ multiplex PCR, and TCRdb's table has in-frame clones only and misses some. The sample holds fewer than 200,000 clones, less than 80% seen once. Notes on the study in general: A missense DCLRE1C variant was associated with V- and J-gene trimming of TCR beta chains in a later analysis, and an independent cohort replicated the association. Rare TCR sequences predominated, though certain public TCRs were found in many donors.

Remarks on this clone: Its antigen is unknown. Other DNA sequences in the same sample also yield this CDR3.

The clonotype comes from a man aged 40-49 years in good health and CMV-seronegative. The gene calls are TRBV27 and TRBJ1-6; TRBD1 matches 7 bases. Specimen: PBMCs. The CDR3, as DNA: TGTGCCAGCAGTTTAGGACAGGTGAATTCACCCCTCCACTTT. Protein sequence: CASSLGQVNSPLHF.